This record concerns one T cell receptor (beta chain) sequence. This record belongs to a study of human thymus T cells. Libraries were prepared by immunoSEQ multiplex PCR; TCRdb keeps only in-frame clonotypes and omits some of them. Of 65,000 to 90,000 clones in the sample, roughly 94% were seen once. V was trimmed by 3 bases and J by 0 bases, leaving 18 bases between them. The CDR3 covers 16 residues. Germline CDR1 GTSNPN, CDR2 SVGIG (reference sequence). Resections from corrective heart surgery supplied the thymus tissue. The chain is built from TRBV30 and TRBJ2-7, with D perhaps matching TRBD1 or TRBD2 (6 bases each). Sequencing was carried out using thymus tissue. This receptor was taken from a girl younger than two with a congenital heart defect but otherwise immunologically healthy. The CDR3 nucleotides read TGTGCCTGGAGGTCCGTTGGGGGGCCTTACTCCTACGAGCAGTACTTC. Translating gives CAWRSVGGPYSYEQYF. Based on the CDR3 plus reference TRBV30 and TRBJ2-7, the full variable domain is SQTIHQWPATLVQPVGSPLSLECTVEGTSNPNLYWYRQAAGRGLQLLFYSVGIGQISSEVPQNLSASRPQDRQFILSSKKLLLSDSGFYLCAWRSVGGPYSYEQYFGPGTRLTVT.